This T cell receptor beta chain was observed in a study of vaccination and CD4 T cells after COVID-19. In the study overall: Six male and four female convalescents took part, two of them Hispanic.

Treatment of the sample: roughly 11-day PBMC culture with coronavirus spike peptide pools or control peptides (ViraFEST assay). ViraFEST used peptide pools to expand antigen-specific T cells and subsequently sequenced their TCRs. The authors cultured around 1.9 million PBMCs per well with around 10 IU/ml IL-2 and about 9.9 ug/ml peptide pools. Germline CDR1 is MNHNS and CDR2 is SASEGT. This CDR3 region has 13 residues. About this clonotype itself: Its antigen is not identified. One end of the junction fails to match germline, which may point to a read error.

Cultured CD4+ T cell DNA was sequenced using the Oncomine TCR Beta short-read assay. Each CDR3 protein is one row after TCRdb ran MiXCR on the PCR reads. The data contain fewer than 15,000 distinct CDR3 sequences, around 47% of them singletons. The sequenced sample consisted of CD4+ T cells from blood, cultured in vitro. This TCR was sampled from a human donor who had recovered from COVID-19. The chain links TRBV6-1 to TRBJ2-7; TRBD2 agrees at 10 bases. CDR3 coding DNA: TGTGCCATCAGTGGGACTAGCGTCTACGAGCAGTACTTC. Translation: CAISGTSVYEQYF.